The 5 T cell receptor beta chains below were found in one sample sequenced in a study of blood T cells in healthy people across ages. Alongside a J-beta primer mix, a sample-barcoded 5' primer served in a second PCR lasting about 7 to 12 cycles. TCRdb reanalysed the 5' RACE reads using MiXCR and keeps one entry per CDR3 protein. The table has more than 900,000 distinct CDR3 sequences, approximately 25% seen once. This sample also belongs to another study, concerning T cells of mothers and their children.

Sample: blood. The receptors derive from a girl aged 2-10 years in good health.

This clonotype occurred a few times. The CDR3 nucleotides are TGCGCCAGCAGCTTGGTTGCGGGAGGGAAGCATGAGCAGTTCTTC. This sequence encodes CASSLVAGGKHEQFF. This chain connects TRBV5-1 to TRBJ2-1, with TRBD2 identical over 9 bases. The CDR3 is 15 residues long. Unmatched junction bases numbered 6, after V lost 0 bases and J lost 8 bases. The germline gives CDR1 SGHRS, CDR2 YFSETQ.

The chain links TRBV6-5 to TRBJ2-1, with 9 bases that match TRBD2. The CDR3 has 15 amino acids. Trimming at V came to 2 bases and at J to 5 bases, leaving 4 bases not matched to a gene. Germline CDR1 reads MNHEY; CDR2 reads SVGAGI. CDR3 in amino acids: CASSYASGVNNEQFF. CDR3 nucleotide sequence: TGTGCCAGCAGTTACGCTAGCGGGGTTAACAATGAGCAGTTCTTC.

This clonotype was seen only a few times. This chain links TRBV7-9 with TRBJ2-2, with 9 bases identical to TRBD2. The germline V gene has CDR1 SEHNR and CDR2 FQNEAQ (reference sequence). CDR3 length equals 15 residues. Trimming removed 5 bases from V and 3 bases from J; junction bases left unmatched: 4. Here the CDR3 DNA reads TGTGCCAGCAGCGTGACTAGCGGACACACCGGGGAGCTGTTTTTT. It specifies CASSVTSGHTGELFF.

The V and J genes are TRBV2 and TRBJ1-1, with 10 positions matching TRBD1. V gave up 11 bases and J gave up 10 bases; unmatched junction bases: 13. Looked up from germline, CDR1 is SNHLY and CDR2 is FYNNEI. This CDR3 is 13 amino acids long. CDR3 DNA: TGTGCCGACTACGCCGGGACAGGGGCTGGAGCTTTCTTT. Translated: CADYAGTGAGAFF.

V usage is TRBV5-4 and J usage is TRBJ2-1; D gene ambiguous. CDR3 length: 13 amino acids. Germline CDR1 is SGHNT and CDR2 is YYREEE (reference sequence). The V gene lost 3 bases and the J gene lost 9 bases, with 13 bases spanning the gap. For the CDR3, the DNA is TGTGCCAGCAGCTCAGAGTTGGTGGGTGAGCAGTTCTTC. Encoded protein: CASSSELVGEQFF.